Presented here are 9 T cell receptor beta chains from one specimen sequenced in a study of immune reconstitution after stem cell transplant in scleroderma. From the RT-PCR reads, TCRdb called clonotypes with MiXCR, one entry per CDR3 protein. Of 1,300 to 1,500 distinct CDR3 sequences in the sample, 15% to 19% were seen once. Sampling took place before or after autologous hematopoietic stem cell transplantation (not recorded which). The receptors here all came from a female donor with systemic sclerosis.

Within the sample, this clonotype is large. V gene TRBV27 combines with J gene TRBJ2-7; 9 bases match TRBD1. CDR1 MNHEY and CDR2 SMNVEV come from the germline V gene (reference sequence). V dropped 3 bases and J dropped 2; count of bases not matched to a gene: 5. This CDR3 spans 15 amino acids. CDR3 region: CASSFPGQGTYEQYF. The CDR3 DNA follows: TGTGCCAGCAGTTTCCCCGGACAGGGGACCTACGAGCAGTACTTC.

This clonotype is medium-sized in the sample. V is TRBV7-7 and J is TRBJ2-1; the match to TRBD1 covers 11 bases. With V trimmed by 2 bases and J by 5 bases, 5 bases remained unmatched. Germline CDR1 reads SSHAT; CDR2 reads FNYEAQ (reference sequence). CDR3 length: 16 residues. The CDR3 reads CASSLSGQGDNNEQFF. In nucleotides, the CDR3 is TGTGCCAGCAGCTTATCGGGACAGGGGGACAACAATGAGCAGTTCTTC. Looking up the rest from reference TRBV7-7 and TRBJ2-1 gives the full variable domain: GAGVSQSPRYKVTKRGQDVTLRCDPISSHATLYWYQQALGQGPEFLTYFNYEAQPDKSGLPSDRFSAERPEGSISTLTIQRTEQRDSAMYRCASSLSGQGDNNEQFFGPGTRLTVL.

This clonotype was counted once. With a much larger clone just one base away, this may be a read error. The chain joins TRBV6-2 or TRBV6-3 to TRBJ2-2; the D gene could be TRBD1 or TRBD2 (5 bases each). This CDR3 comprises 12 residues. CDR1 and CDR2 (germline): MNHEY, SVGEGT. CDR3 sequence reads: CASSRGTGELLF. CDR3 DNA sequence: TGTGCCAGCAGTAGGGGCACCGGGGAGCTGCTTTTT.

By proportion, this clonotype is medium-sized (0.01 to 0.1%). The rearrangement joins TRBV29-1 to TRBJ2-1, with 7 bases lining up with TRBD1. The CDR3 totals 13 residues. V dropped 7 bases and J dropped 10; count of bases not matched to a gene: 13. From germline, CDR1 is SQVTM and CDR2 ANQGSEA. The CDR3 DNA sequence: TGCAGCGCGGTTCCGTCAGTCAGGGGGGAGCAGTTCTTC. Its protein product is CSAVPSVRGEQFF.

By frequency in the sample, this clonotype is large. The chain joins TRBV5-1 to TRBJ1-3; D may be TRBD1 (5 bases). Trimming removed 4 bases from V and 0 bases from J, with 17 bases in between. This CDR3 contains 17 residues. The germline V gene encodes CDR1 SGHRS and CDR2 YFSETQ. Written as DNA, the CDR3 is TGCGCCAGCAGCATCGAGGGACGGTCAAGCTCTGGAAACACCATATATTTT. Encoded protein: CASSIEGRSSSGNTIYF. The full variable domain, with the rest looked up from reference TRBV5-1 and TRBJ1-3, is KAGVTQTPRYLIKTRGQQVTLSCSPISGHRSVSWYQQTPGQGLQFLFEYFSETQRNKGNFPGRFSGRQFSNSRSEMNVSTLELGDSALYLCASSIEGRSSSGNTIYFGEGSWLTVV.

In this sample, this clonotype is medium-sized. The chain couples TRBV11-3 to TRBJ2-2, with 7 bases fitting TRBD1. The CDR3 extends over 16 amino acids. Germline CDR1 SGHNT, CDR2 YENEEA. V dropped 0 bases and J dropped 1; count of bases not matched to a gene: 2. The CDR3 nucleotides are TGTGCCAGCAGCTTAGATAGGGACAGGAACACCGGGGAGCTGTTTTTT. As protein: CASSLDRDRNTGELFF.

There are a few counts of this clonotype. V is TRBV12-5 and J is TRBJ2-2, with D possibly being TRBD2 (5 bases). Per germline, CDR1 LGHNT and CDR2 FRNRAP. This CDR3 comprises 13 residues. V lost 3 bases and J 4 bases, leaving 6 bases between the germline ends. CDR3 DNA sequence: TGTGCTAGTGGTTTAGAGGGCACCGGGGAGCTGTTTTTT. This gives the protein CASGLEGTGELFF.

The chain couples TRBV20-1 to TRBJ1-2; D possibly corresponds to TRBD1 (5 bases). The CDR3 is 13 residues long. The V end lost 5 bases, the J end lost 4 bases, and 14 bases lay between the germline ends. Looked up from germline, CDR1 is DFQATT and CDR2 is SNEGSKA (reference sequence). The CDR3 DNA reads TGCAGTGCTGGGCGGGGCGTCAGCTATGGCTACACCTTC. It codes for CSAGRGVSYGYTF.

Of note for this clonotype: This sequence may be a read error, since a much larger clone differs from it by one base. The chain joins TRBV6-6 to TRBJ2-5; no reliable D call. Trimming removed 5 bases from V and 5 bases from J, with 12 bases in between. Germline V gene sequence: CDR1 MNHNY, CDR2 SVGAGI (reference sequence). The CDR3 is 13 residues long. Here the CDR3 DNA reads TGTGCCAGCAGTAGCTGGGGTGTGGAGACCCAGTACTTC. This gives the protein CASSSWGVETQYF.